This T cell receptor beta chain was sequenced during a study of shared clonotypes between healthy human individuals. Across the study: There were three CD4 naive, three CD4 memory, two CD8 naive and one CD8 memory plates per donor. Study conclusions and caveats: The study found roughly 5% of naive CD4 clonotypes shared across four donors.

Notes on this clone: Its antigen is unidentified.

The V gene end was trimmed by 2 bases and the J gene end by 4 bases; junction bases not matched to a gene: 4. The CDR3 totals 16 residues. Germline CDR1 reads SNHLY; CDR2 reads FYNNEI. Free of recent acute infections or vaccinations, the donors were healthy HIV-negative adults. What CD8 memory combined were CD45RO+ cells and CCR7-negative CD45RA+ TemRA cells. TCRdb's table, derived via immunoSEQ multiplex PCR, lists solely in-frame clones and lacks some. The sample contains approximately 320,000 clones, more than 75% of which appear only once. V and J are TRBV2 and TRBJ2-2; 10 nucleotides align to TRBD2. This receptor was identified in a man aged 18 to 30 in good health. Material for sequencing was memory CD8+ T cells sorted from blood. Subset in this sample: CD45RO+ cells pooled with CCR7-negative TemRA cells. CDR3 sequence (DNA): TGTGCCAGCAGTGAACTAGCGGGGGAGGGCACCGGGGAGCTGTTTTTT. Amino acid sequence: CASSELAGEGTGELFF. Full variable domain (outside the CDR3, taken from reference TRBV2 and TRBJ2-2): EPEVTQTPSHQVTQMGQEVILRCVPISNHLYFYWYRQILGQKVEFLVSFYNNEISEKSEIFDDQFSVERPDGSNFTLKIRSTKLEDSAMYFCASSELAGEGTGELFFGEGSRLTVL.